This passage covers 27 T cell receptor beta chains from one sample sequenced in a study of T cell changes during pregnancy in multiple sclerosis (dated by TCRdb to the late 2010s). Library preparation was by the immunoSEQ multiplex PCR assay. Drawn from immuneACCESS, this table holds only the in-frame rearrangements with V and J called that TCRdb kept. Clones are partly lost; checked studies trace under half to an unresolved V gene and leave the rest unexplained. Recorded for this sample are some 48,000 clones; around 93% of them occurred a single time. The ten biggest clones cover 5.5% to 7.5% of the sample. The material was CD8+ T cells from peripheral blood mononuclear cells, obtained in the first trimester of pregnancy. All receptors come from a female donor with multiple sclerosis, enrolled in a pregnancy study.

The chain is built from TRBV5-8 and TRBJ2-7, with 7 bases aligning to TRBD2. Trimming at V came to 5 bases and at J to 3 bases, leaving 5 bases not matched to a gene. The CDR3 consists of 13 residues. Germline V gene lookup returns CDR1 SGHTS and CDR2 YDEGEE. This CDR3 is CASRGGWGYEQYF. As DNA, the CDR3 is TGTGCCAGCAGGGGGGGGTGGGGCTACGAGCAGTACTTC.

This rearrangement joins TRBV5-8 to TRBJ2-3; weak D call: TRBD2 (5 bases). Germline V CDR1 and CDR2: SGHTS, YDEGEE. This CDR3 comprises 17 residues. Trimming pared 0 bases from V and 2 bases from J, leaving 16 bases between. In DNA, the CDR3 is TGTGCCAGCAGCTTGGGTCAGGCAGGACTTTACACAGATACGCAGTATTTT. It codes for CASSLGQAGLYTDTQYF. The whole variable domain, filled in from reference TRBV5-8 and TRBJ2-3, reads EAGVTQSPTHLIKTRGQQATLRCSPISGHTSVYWYQQALGLGLQFLLWYDEGEERNRGNFPPRFSGRQFPNYSSELNVNALELEDSALYLCASSLGQAGLYTDTQYFGPGTRLTVL.

This chain uses TRBV7-9 with TRBJ2-1, with 10 bases that match TRBD2. Germline V CDR1 and CDR2: SEHNR, FQNEAQ (reference sequence). The trim removed 4 bases at V and 7 bases at J, leaving 7 bases unmatched. The CDR3 extends over 15 amino acids. CDR3 sequence: CASSYPSGSRNEQFF. The CDR3 DNA reads as TGTGCCAGCAGCTATCCTAGCGGGAGTCGGAATGAGCAGTTCTTC.

The chain is built from TRBV6-4 and TRBJ1-1, with a weak D call TRBD1 (6 bases). Germline CDR1 MRHNA, CDR2 SNTAGT. V gave up 7 bases and J gave up 3 bases, with 18 bases separating them. The CDR3 is 15 amino acids. CDR3 in DNA: TGTGCCAGCAATAAGGGGGATCGGTCCTACACTGAAGCTTTCTTT. It encodes CASNKGDRSYTEAFF.

The chain recombines TRBV29-1 with TRBJ1-2; D perhaps matches TRBD1 (6 bases). Trimming took 5 bases from V and 6 from J, leaving 13 bases between them. CDR3 length: 12 residues. Germline V gene lookup returns CDR1 SQVTM and CDR2 ANQGSEA. CDR3 amino acids: CSVRGRDNGYTF. CDR3 nucleotides: TGCAGCGTTCGGGGGAGGGACAATGGCTACACCTTC. Variable domain in full (rest from reference TRBV29-1 and TRBJ1-2): SAVISQKPSRDICQRGTSLTIQCQVDSQVTMMFWYRQQPGQSLTLIATANQGSEATYESGFVIDKFPISRPNLTFSTLTVSNMSPEDSSIYLCSVRGRDNGYTFGSGTRLTVV.

V is TRBV27 and J is TRBJ2-1; no clear D gene. Germline CDR1 and CDR2: MNHEY and SMNVEV (reference sequence). V was cut by 6 bases and J by 0 bases, with 12 bases left in between. CDR3 size: 15 residues. CDR3 nucleotide sequence: TGTGCCAGCAGAGCCCTACTAAGCTCCTACAATGAGCAGTTCTTC. As protein: CASRALLSSYNEQFF.

The rearrangement joins TRBV11-2 to TRBJ2-5; TRBD1 aligns across 7 bases. In germline, CDR1 is SGHAT, CDR2 FQNNGV. The CDR3 consists of 14 residues. Trimming removed 3 bases from V and 0 bases from J; junction bases left unmatched: 1. The CDR3 protein is CASSLTGYQETQYF. CDR3 coding DNA: TGTGCCAGCAGCTTGACAGGGTACCAAGAGACCCAGTACTTC.

V is TRBV7-9 and J is TRBJ2-1; TRBD2 matches 14 bases. The CDR3 extends over 15 amino acids. The V gene's germline CDR1 is SEHNR and CDR2 FQNEAQ (reference sequence). With 4 bases clipped from V and 13 bases from J, the junction kept 9 bases outside the gene matches. The CDR3 nucleotides are TGTGCCAGCAGCTCGACTAGCGGGAGGGGGTCTGCCCAGTTCTTC. This sequence encodes CASSSTSGRGSAQFF. Combining the CDR3 with reference TRBV7-9 and TRBJ2-1 gives the whole variable domain DTGVSQNPRHKITKRGQNVTFRCDPISEHNRLYWYRQTLGQGPEFLTYFQNEAQLEKSRLLSDRFSAERPKGSFSTLEIQRTEQGDSAMYLCASSSTSGRGSAQFFGPGTRLTVL.

The chain combines TRBV19 with TRBJ2-2; D uncertain. The germline V and J ends were trimmed by 3 bases and 0 bases, with 11 bases remaining between them. This CDR3 is 16 amino acids long. Germline-derived CDR1 and CDR2 are LNHDA and SQIVND (reference sequence). The CDR3 protein is CASSISLGPNTGELFF. CDR3 coding DNA: TGTGCCAGTAGTATTTCTCTTGGGCCGAACACCGGGGAGCTGTTTTTT.

The chain has TRBV9 and TRBJ2-1, with D possibly being TRBD2 (6 bases). Germline CDR1 SGDLS, CDR2 YYNGEE. The V end was cut by 7 bases, the J end by 2 bases, with 13 bases between. This CDR3 is built from 14 residues. Here the CDR3 reads CASASGSTYNEQFF. CDR3 nucleotides: TGTGCCAGCGCTTCCGGGAGTACCTACAATGAGCAGTTCTTC.

In this sample, this clone turned up once. J is TRBJ2-3 and V is TRBV11-2; TRBD1 might be the D (6 bases). The CDR3 length is 14 residues. Germline loops: CDR1 SGHAT, CDR2 FQNNGV. V gave up 0 bases and J gave up 4 bases, with 8 bases separating them. CDR3 sequence reads: CASSLEGGADTQYF. The CDR3 DNA reads as TGTGCCAGCAGCTTAGAAGGGGGAGCAGATACGCAGTATTTT.

The chain uses TRBV2 and TRBJ1-2, with D perhaps matching TRBD1 (5 bases). The germline V gene encodes CDR1 SNHLY and CDR2 FYNNEI. The CDR3 is 15 residues long. The V end was cut by 4 bases, the J end by 4 bases, with 16 bases between. CDR3 amino acids: CASSGGALYPYGYTF. The CDR3 nucleotides are TGTGCCAGCAGTGGTGGGGCCCTTTATCCCTATGGCTACACCTTC. The variable domain in full, completed from reference TRBV2 and TRBJ1-2, reads EPEVTQTPSHQVTQMGQEVILRCVPISNHLYFYWYRQILGQKVEFLVSFYNNEISEKSEIFDDQFSVERPDGSNFTLKIRSTKLEDSAMYFCASSGGALYPYGYTFGSGTRLTVV.

This clone was observed a single time. This chain links TRBV2 with TRBJ1-2; 7 bases agree with TRBD1. Germline V gene data show CDR1 as SNHLY and CDR2 as FYNNEI. The CDR3 covers 14 residues. Losses at the gene ends were 8 bases for V and 3 bases for J; bases not matched to a gene: 9. The DNA for the CDR3 is TGTGCCAGCCCGGGACAGATATTTTACTATGGCTACACCTTC. Protein: CASPGQIFYYGYTF.

This chain links TRBV6-5 with TRBJ2-7, with D hard to call. V was trimmed by 2 bases and J by 3 bases, leaving 8 bases between them. Germline lookup yields CDR1 MNHEY and CDR2 SVGAGI. The CDR3 covers 13 residues. DNA for the CDR3: TGTGCCAGCAGTTACGACCCGGGCTACGAGCAGTACTTC. Its translation is CASSYDPGYEQYF.

The chain is built from TRBV28 and TRBJ2-7, with D perhaps matching TRBD2 (5 bases). The V end was cut by 3 bases, the J end by 3 bases, with 9 bases between. This CDR3 spans 13 amino acids. The germline CDR1 and CDR2 sequences are MDHEN and SYDVKM. This CDR3 is CASSLEVGYEQYF. In DNA form, the CDR3 reads TGTGCCAGCAGTTTGGAGGTTGGCTACGAGCAGTACTTC.

The V gene is TRBV7-9, the J gene TRBJ1-2, with 7 positions matching TRBD1. The CDR3 totals 14 residues. From germline, CDR1 is SEHNR and CDR2 FQNEAQ (reference sequence). V lost 3 bases to trimming and J lost 4 bases; unmatched junction nucleotides: 5. The DNA of the CDR3 is TGTGCCAGCAGCTTTGGGGACAGCTTCTATGGCTACACCTTC. Amino acids: CASSFGDSFYGYTF.

This rearrangement joins TRBV7-3 to TRBJ2-3; 12 bases are shared with TRBD2. With V trimmed by 5 bases and J by 1 base, 7 bases remained unmatched. The CDR3 totals 17 residues. CDR1 is SGHTA and CDR2 is FQGTGA in the germline V gene. The CDR3 protein is CASSPTWTSGGTDTQYF. The CDR3 DNA reads as TGTGCCAGCAGCCCAACGTGGACTAGCGGGGGCACAGATACGCAGTATTTT. The full variable domain, its missing parts supplied by reference TRBV7-3 and TRBJ2-3, is GAGVSQTPSNKVTEKGKYVELRCDPISGHTALYWYRQSLGQGPEFLIYFQGTGAADDSGLPNDRFFAVRPEGSVSTLKIQRTERGDSAVYLCASSPTWTSGGTDTQYFGPGTRLTVL.

This sequence joins TRBV7-5 and TRBJ2-7; the D call of TRBD2 is as the table states it, not checked on the DNA. TRBV7-5 is annotated as a pseudogene. The CDR3 consists of 18 residues. The chain's CDR3 is CVRSPGVGHYHPRSEQYF. Here the CDR3 DNA reads TGTGTCAGAAGCCCGGGGGTGGGGCACTACCACCCACGAAGCGAGCAGTACTTC.

In its sample, this clone ranks as medium-sized. Other DNA sequences in the same sample also yield this CDR3. This sequence joins TRBV5-1 and TRBJ1-2, with 10 bases aligning to TRBD1. CDR3 size: 15 residues. Germline V gene lookup returns CDR1 SGHRS and CDR2 YFSETQ. V was clipped by 4 bases and J by 3 bases; unmatched bases: 6. The DNA of the CDR3 is TGCGCCAGCAGCCCCGAGGGACAGGGGTACTATGGCTACACCTTC. The encoded protein is CASSPEGQGYYGYTF.

The genes are TRBV6-6 and TRBJ2-3; D is unclear. Germline values: CDR1 MNHNY, CDR2 SVGAGI (reference sequence). The CDR3 runs 13 residues. V gave up 2 bases and J gave up 0 bases, with 3 bases separating them. The DNA of the CDR3 is TGTGCCAGCAGTTACGGCAGCACAGATACGCAGTATTTT. Translation gives CASSYGSTDTQYF.

The chain employs TRBV10-2 and TRBJ1-1; D not certain. This CDR3 is 14 amino acids long. V was cut by 0 bases and J by 0 bases, with 5 bases left in between. Germline CDR1 reads WSHSY; CDR2 reads SAAADI. The CDR3 nucleotides read TGCGCCAGCAGTGAGTCGAGGATGAACACTGAAGCTTTCTTT. It yields the protein CASSESRMNTEAFF.

The table lists this clone with a few counts. The chain combines TRBV13 with TRBJ2-3; 13 bases are a match to TRBD2. After removal of 5 bases from V and 5 bases from J, the junction contained 7 bases not matched to a gene. The germline gives CDR1 PRHDT, CDR2 FYEKMQ (reference sequence). This CDR3 contains 16 residues. The CDR3 sequence: CASSGGGLAGIDTQYF. CDR3 in DNA: TGTGCCAGCAGCGGCGGGGGACTAGCGGGAATAGATACGCAGTATTTT.

The chain has TRBV27 and TRBJ2-1; 12 bases are shared with TRBD2. V trimming: 7 bases; J trimming: 6 bases; junction bases outside the gene matches: 4. The CDR3 consists of 14 residues. Per the germline V gene, CDR1 is MNHEY and CDR2 is SMNVEV (reference sequence). The CDR3 spells CASTTSGRLNEQFF. CDR3 bases: TGTGCCAGCACCACTAGCGGGAGGCTCAATGAGCAGTTCTTC.

V gene TRBV4-1 combines with J gene TRBJ2-7; TRBD2 might be the D (5 bases). Germline lookup yields CDR1 MGHRA and CDR2 YSYEKL. V was cut by 2 bases and J by 4 bases, with 12 bases left in between. The CDR3 has 14 residues. The CDR3 region has the DNA TGCGCCAGCAGCCAATATGCGGGTCCTTACGAGCAGTACTTC. It specifies CASSQYAGPYEQYF.

The V gene is TRBV23-1, the J gene TRBJ2-3; the match to TRBD2 covers 7 bases. TRBV23-1 falls under the ORF class, with uncertain function. J gave up 1 base and V 2 bases, and 6 bases lay outside the gene matches. The CDR3 extends over 16 amino acids. CDR3 protein: CASSQGLVLGTDTQYF. DNA for the CDR3: TGCGCCAGCAGTCAAGGACTAGTGCTTGGCACAGATACGCAGTATTTT.

The V gene is TRBV7-2, the J gene TRBJ2-1, with TRBD2 matching 8 bases. J lost 1 base, V lost 5 bases, and 7 bases had no gene match. Germline V CDR1 and CDR2: SGHTA, FQGNSA. This CDR3 is built from 16 residues. In nucleotides, the CDR3 is TGTGCCAGCAGCCCACAAGCGGGAGCATCCTACAATGAGCAGTTCTTC. It encodes CASSPQAGASYNEQFF.

The chain combines TRBV27 with TRBJ2-2; 7 nucleotides match TRBD1. V shed 8 bases, J shed 2 bases, and the junction held 2 bases outside the gene matches. Germline V CDR1 and CDR2: MNHEY, SMNVEV (reference sequence). This CDR3 has 13 residues. Here the CDR3 reads CASGTVNTGELFF. The CDR3 DNA follows: TGTGCCAGCGGGACAGTTAACACCGGGGAGCTGTTTTTT.